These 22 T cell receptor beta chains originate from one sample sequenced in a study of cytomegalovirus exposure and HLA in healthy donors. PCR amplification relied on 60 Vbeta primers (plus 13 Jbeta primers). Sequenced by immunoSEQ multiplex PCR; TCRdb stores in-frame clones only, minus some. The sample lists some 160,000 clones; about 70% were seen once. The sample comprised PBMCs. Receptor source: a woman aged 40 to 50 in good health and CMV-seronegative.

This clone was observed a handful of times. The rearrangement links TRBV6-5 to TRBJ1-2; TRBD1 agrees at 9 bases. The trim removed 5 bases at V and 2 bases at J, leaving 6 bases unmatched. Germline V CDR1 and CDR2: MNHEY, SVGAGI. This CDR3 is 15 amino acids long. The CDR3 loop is CASSTGGLTNYGYTF. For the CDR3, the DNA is TGTGCCAGCAGTACAGGGGGCCTCACAAACTATGGCTACACCTTC.

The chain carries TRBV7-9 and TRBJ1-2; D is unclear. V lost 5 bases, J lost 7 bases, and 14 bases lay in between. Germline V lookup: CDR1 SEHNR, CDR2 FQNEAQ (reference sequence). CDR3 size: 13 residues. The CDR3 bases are TGTGCCAGCAGCGACCCGGAGGCTAGTGGCTACACCTTC. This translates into CASSDPEASGYTF.

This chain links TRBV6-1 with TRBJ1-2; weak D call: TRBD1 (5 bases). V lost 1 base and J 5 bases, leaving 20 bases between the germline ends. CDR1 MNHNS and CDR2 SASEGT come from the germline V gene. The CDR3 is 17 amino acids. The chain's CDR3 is CASSEDLERGDPYGYTF. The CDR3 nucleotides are TGTGCCAGCAGTGAAGATCTTGAAAGGGGCGATCCTTATGGCTACACCTTC.

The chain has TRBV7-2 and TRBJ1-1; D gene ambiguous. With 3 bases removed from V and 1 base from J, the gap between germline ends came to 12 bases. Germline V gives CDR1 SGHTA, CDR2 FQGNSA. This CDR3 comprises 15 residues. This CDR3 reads CASSFVVGENTEAFF. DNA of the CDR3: TGTGCCAGCAGCTTTGTTGTAGGAGAGAACACTGAAGCTTTCTTT.

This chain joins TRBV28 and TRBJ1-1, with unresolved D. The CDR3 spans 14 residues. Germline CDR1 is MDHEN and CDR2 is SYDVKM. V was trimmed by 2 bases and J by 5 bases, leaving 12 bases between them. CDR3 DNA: TGTGCCAGCAGTTTACGCCCCTCGGAGACTGAAGCTTTCTTT. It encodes CASSLRPSETEAFF.

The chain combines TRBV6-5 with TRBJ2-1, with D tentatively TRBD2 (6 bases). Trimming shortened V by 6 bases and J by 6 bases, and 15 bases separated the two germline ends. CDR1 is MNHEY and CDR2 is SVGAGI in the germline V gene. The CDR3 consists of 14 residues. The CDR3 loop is CASRGLLPVNEQFF. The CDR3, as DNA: TGTGCCAGCAGGGGACTTCTGCCGGTCAATGAGCAGTTCTTC.

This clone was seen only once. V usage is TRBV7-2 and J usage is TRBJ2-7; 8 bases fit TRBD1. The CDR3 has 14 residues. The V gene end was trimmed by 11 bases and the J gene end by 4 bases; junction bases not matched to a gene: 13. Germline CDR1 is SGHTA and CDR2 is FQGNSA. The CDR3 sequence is CAGRRDRGSYEQYF. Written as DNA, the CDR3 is TGTGCCGGGCGACGCGACAGGGGTTCGTACGAGCAGTACTTC.

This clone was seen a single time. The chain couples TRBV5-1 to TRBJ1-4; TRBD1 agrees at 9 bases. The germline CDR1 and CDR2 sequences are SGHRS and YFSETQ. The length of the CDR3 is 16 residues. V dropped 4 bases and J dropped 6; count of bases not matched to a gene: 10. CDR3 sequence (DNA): TGCGCCAGCAGCATAGATCCGGGACAGGGTGATGAAAAACTGTTTTTT. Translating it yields CASSIDPGQGDEKLFF.

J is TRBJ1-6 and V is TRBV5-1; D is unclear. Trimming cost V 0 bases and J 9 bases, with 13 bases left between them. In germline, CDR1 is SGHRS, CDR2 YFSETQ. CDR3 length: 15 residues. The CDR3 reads CASSLAGINRSPLHF. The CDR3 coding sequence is TGCGCCAGCAGCTTGGCAGGCATCAATCGTTCACCCCTCCACTTT.

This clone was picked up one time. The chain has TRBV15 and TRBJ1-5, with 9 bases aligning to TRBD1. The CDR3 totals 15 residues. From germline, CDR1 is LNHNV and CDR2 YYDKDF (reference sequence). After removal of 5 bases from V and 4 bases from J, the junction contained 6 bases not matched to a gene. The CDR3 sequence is CATSPTGGRNQPQHF. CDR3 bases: TGTGCCACCAGCCCGACAGGGGGAAGGAATCAGCCCCAGCATTTT.

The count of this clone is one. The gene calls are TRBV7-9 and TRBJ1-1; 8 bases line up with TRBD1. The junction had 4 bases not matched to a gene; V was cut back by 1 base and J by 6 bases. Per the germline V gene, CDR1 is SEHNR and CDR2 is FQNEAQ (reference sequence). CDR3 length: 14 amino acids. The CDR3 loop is CASSLGQGASEAFF. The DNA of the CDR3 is TGTGCCAGCAGCTTAGGGCAGGGGGCCTCTGAAGCTTTCTTT.

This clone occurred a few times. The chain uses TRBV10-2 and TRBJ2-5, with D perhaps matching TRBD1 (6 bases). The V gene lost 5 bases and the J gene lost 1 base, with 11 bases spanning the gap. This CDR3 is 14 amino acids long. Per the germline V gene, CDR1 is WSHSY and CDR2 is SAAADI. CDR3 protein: CASSRDKRQETQYF. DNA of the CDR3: TGCGCCAGCAGTAGGGACAAACGCCAAGAGACCCAGTACTTC.

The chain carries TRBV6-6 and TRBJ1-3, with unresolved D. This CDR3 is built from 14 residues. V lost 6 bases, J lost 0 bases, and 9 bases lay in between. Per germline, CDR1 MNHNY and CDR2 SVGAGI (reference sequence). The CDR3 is CASSSQYSGNTIYF. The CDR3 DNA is TGTGCCAGCAGCTCGCAGTACTCTGGAAACACCATATATTTT.

The CDR3 DNA sequence: TGTGCCAGCAATACAGGGGCAGGCTACGAGCAGTACTTC. It translates to CASNTGAGYEQYF. The chain combines TRBV2 with TRBJ2-5, with 7 bases that match TRBD1. The J call may be in error: the DNA end matches TRBJ2-7 better. The length of the CDR3 is 13 residues. Germline CDR1 is SNHLY and CDR2 is FYNNEI.

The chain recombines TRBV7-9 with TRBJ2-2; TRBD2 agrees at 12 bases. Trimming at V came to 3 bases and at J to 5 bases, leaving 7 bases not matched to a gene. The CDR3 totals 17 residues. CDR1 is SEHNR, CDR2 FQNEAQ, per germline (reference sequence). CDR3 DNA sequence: TGTGCCAGCAGCTTCCCGACTAGCGGGAGCGATACCGGGGAGCTGTTTTTT. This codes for CASSFPTSGSDTGELFF.

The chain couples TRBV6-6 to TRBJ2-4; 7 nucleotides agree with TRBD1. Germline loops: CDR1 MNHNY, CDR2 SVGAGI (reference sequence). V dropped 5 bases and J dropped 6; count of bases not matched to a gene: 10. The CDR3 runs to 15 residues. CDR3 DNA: TGTGCCAGCAGTACGACCTCGAGGGACAGAAACATTCAGTACTTC. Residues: CASSTTSRDRNIQYF.

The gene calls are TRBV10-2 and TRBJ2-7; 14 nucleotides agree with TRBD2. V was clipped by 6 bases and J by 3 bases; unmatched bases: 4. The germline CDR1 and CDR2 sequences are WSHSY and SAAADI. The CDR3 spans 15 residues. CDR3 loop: CASRGGLAGDYEQYF. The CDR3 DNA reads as TGCGCCAGCAGGGGGGGACTAGCGGGGGACTACGAGCAGTACTTC.

The CDR3 coding sequence is TGTGCCAGCAGCCATAGGGACAGTAGCAATCAGCCCCAGCATTTT. Residues: CASSHRDSSNQPQHF. The rearrangement links TRBV7-8 to TRBJ1-5; 7 bases match TRBD1. The J segment lost 0 bases and the V segment lost 5 bases, leaving 4 bases of the junction unmatched. The CDR3 has 15 residues. The germline gives CDR1 SGHVS, CDR2 FQNEAQ.

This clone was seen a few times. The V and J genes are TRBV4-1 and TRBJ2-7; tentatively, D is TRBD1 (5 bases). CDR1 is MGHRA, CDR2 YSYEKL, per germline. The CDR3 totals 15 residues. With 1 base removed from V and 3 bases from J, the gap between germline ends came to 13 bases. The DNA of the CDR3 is TGCGCCAGCAGCCAAGGGGTTCAGGGAAACTACGAGCAGTACTTC. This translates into CASSQGVQGNYEQYF.

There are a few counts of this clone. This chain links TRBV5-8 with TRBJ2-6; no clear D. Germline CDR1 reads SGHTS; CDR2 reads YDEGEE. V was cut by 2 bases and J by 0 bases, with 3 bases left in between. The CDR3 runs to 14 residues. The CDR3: CASSFRSGANVLTF. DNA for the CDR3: TGTGCCAGCAGCTTCCGCTCTGGGGCCAACGTCCTGACTTTC.

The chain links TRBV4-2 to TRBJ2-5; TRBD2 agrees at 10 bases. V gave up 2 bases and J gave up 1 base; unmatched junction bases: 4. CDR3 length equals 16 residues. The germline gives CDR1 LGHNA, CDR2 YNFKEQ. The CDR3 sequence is CASSQPGTSAQETQYF. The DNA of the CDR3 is TGTGCCAGCAGCCAACCCGGGACTAGCGCCCAAGAGACCCAGTACTTC.

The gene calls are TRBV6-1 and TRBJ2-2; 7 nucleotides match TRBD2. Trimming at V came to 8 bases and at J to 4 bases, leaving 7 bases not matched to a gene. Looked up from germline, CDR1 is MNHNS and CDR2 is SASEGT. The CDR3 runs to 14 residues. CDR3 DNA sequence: TGTGCCAGCCAGCGGGAACCCGTCACCGGGGAGCTGTTTTTT. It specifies CASQREPVTGELFF.